The TCR beta chain described here comes from a study of tumor-infiltrating lymphocytes in primary liver carcinoma. About the study: Regardless of tissue type, samples showed similar yields of roughly 3.5 to 7.5 million productive TCRbeta reads. Whole-study results and caveats: Tumor region pairs overlapped more than did tumor-adjacent and tumor-blood pairs.

Details on this clonotype: The target antigen is unknown.

There are 16 residues in the CDR3. V dropped 10 bases and J dropped 8; count of bases not matched to a gene: 20. Scientists recovered RNA and DNA together from about 20-30 mg of unsorted bulk tissue. With chronic HBV infection, the patients were also treatment-naive. Without exception, tumor samples held over 80% viable tumor cells. A primer in the constant region served to generate TCR beta cDNA from approximately 500 ng of total RNA. Amplification in three nested multiplex PCR rounds with slightly modified ARM-PCR gave rise to TCR beta libraries. The first two PCR rounds used TRBV1-TRBV30 primers with a Cbeta primer, nine to ten cycles each. A single record per CDR3 protein comes from TCRdb applying MiXCR to the multiplex PCR reads. The sample has some 120,000 distinct CDR3 sequences, 64% seen once; the top ten hold 8.4%.

Sequenced input: liver tumor tissue from sampling region 3. The sample's subset: tumor region T3, left-lateral pole. The receptor's source is a woman between 55 and 75 years old with primary liver carcinoma and hepatitis B virus infection. The chain carries TRBV12-3 or TRBV12-4 and TRBJ2-1; 7 nucleotides align to TRBD2. CDR3: CANSPGNQVLAHEQFF. The CDR3 DNA reads as TGTGCCAACAGCCCTGGGAATCAGGTACTAGCGCATGAGCAGTTCTTC.